The 17 T cell receptor beta chains below were found in one sample sequenced in a study of cytomegalovirus exposure and HLA in healthy donors (dated by TCRdb to 2016 to 2017). The library was built by means of the immunoSEQ multiplex PCR assay. For the multiplex PCR, a mixture combining 60 forward primers for TCR Vbeta segments and 13 reverse primers for TCR Jbeta segments was used. Held by TCRdb, this immuneACCESS table contains in-frame sequences only and omits some clones. Under half of the omission traces to an unresolved V gene where checked; the cause of the rest is unknown. This sample is represented by some 56,000 clones; approximately 80% of them were singletons. More than 1.5% of the sample is in the top ten clones. The sequencing sample was made of PBMCs. The receptors stem from a human donor in good health.

V usage is TRBV5-8 and J usage is TRBJ1-1, with D possibly TRBD1 on 6 matching bases. Germline CDR1 SGHTS, CDR2 YDEGEE. This CDR3 is 18 amino acids long. Trimming removed 4 bases from V and 0 bases from J, with 22 bases in between. CDR3 bases: TGTGCCAGCAGCGTGCTCGGGGGGGGCGTGGGGATGAACACTGAAGCTTTCTTT. Translation: CASSVLGGGVGMNTEAFF.

On this clone: A read error may produce the germline difference seen at one junction end. This chain connects TRBV9 to TRBJ2-3; the match to TRBD2 covers 15 bases. This CDR3 comprises 18 residues. Germline V gene sequence: CDR1 SGDLS, CDR2 YYNGEE. The DNA of the CDR3 is TGTGCCAGCAGCGAGGGACTAGCGGGAGGAGGGCCTGCAGATGCGCAGTATTTT. It encodes CASSEGLAGGGPADAQYF.

The gene calls are TRBV7-2 and TRBJ2-2, with D uncertain. CDR1 is SGHTA and CDR2 is FQGNSA in the germline V gene. Trimming removed 3 bases at V and 4 bases at J, with 9 bases between. The CDR3 runs 14 residues. The CDR3 DNA reads as TGTGCCAGCAGCTTTGTGAGGTCCACCGGGGAGCTGTTTTTT. Encoded protein: CASSFVRSTGELFF.

This clone has a single count. The chain is built from TRBV7-2 and TRBJ2-1; no firm D call. Germline V lookup: CDR1 SGHTA, CDR2 FQGNSA. V gave up 6 bases and J gave up 6 bases, with 15 bases separating them. CDR3 length: 14 amino acids. The CDR3 spells CASSTPHPSNEQFF. CDR3 coding DNA: TGTGCCAGCAGTACGCCCCACCCCAGCAATGAGCAGTTCTTC.

This clone is a singleton in its sample. The rearrangement links TRBV7-9 to TRBJ1-1; 10 positions agree with TRBD1. V gave up 6 bases and J gave up 3 bases; unmatched junction bases: 4. Germline V CDR1 and CDR2: SEHNR, FQNEAQ (reference sequence). The CDR3 loop spans 14 amino acids. This CDR3 reads CASSRQGADTEAFF. The CDR3 DNA sequence: TGTGCCAGCAGTCGACAGGGGGCTGACACTGAAGCTTTCTTT.

J is TRBJ2-7 and V is TRBV7-8, with D possibly TRBD2 on 6 matching bases. The CDR3 covers 14 residues. The germline V gene encodes CDR1 SGHVS and CDR2 FQNEAQ. Deletions cut 3 bases from V and 3 bases from J, with 12 bases between. CDR3 coding DNA: TGTGCCAGCAGCTTGGCGGGACCCAACTACGAGCAGTACTTC. Translated, it gives CASSLAGPNYEQYF.

The chain links TRBV11-2 to TRBJ1-2, with no clear D. CDR3 length equals 12 residues. The germline V and J ends were trimmed by 5 bases and 2 bases, with 6 bases remaining between them. The germline gives CDR1 SGHAT, CDR2 FQNNGV. The CDR3 sequence: CASSQTNYGYTF. The DNA of the CDR3 is TGTGCCAGCAGCCAAACAAACTATGGCTACACCTTC.

This chain links TRBV5-6 with TRBJ2-5; TRBD2 matches 7 bases. The CDR3 is 16 amino acids. The V gene's germline CDR1 is SGHDT and CDR2 YYEEEE. J gave up 1 base and V 4 bases, and 10 bases lay outside the gene matches. CDR3 protein: CASSAILRETQETQYF. The CDR3 DNA reads as TGTGCCAGCAGCGCCATTTTGCGGGAGACCCAAGAGACCCAGTACTTC. Full variable domain (rest looked up from reference TRBV5-6 and TRBJ2-5): DAGVTQSPTHLIKTRGQQVTLRCSPKSGHDTVSWYQQALGQGPQFIFQYYEEEERQRGNFPDRFSGHQFPNYSSELNVNALLLGDSALYLCASSAILRETQETQYFGPGTRLLVL.

This chain links TRBV4-3 with TRBJ1-2; D is unclear. Trimming removed 1 base from V and 2 bases from J, with 11 bases in between. The CDR3 length is 15 residues. Germline CDR1 LGHNA, CDR2 YSLEER. The CDR3 loop is CASSQGAGINYGYTF. In nucleotides, the CDR3 is TGCGCCAGCAGCCAAGGGGCCGGGATCAACTATGGCTACACCTTC.

The rearrangement uses TRBV19 and TRBJ1-2, with D hard to call. The V end lost 4 bases, the J end lost 0 bases, and 18 bases lay between the germline ends. Germline V gene lookup returns CDR1 LNHDA and CDR2 SQIVND (reference sequence). This CDR3 region has 17 residues. CDR3 sequence: CASSNARIGRTNYGYTF. The CDR3 nucleotides read TGTGCCAGTAGTAACGCCCGAATAGGGAGGACTAACTATGGCTACACCTTC.

For this clone: One junction end disagrees with the germline gene, perhaps due to a read error. This chain links TRBV9 with TRBJ2-5, with D unresolved. CDR1 and CDR2 (germline): SGDLS, YYNGEE. This CDR3 region has 13 residues. CDR3: CASSVAPQETQYF. DNA of the CDR3: TGTGCCAGCAGCGTGGCCCCCCAAGAAACCCAGTACTTC. The full variable domain, rest sourced from reference TRBV9 and TRBJ2-5, is DSGVTQTPKHLITATGQRVTLRCSPRSGDLSVYWYQQSLDQGLQFLIQYYNGEERAKGNILERFSAQQFPDLHSELNLSSLELGDSALYFCASSVAPQETQYFGPGTRLLVL.

The genes are TRBV5-1 and TRBJ2-1, with 13 bases matching TRBD2. V shed 8 bases and J 7 bases; nucleotides not matched to a gene: 12. Germline lookup yields CDR1 SGHRS and CDR2 YFSETQ. The CDR3 runs 16 residues. CDR3 amino acids: CASRGNGLAGVNEQFF. In nucleotides, the CDR3 is TGCGCCAGTCGCGGAAACGGACTAGCGGGAGTTAATGAGCAGTTCTTC.

The V call is TRBV29-1, the J call TRBJ2-1; a weak D match, TRBD1 (5 bases). The CDR3 covers 12 residues. The germline V gene encodes CDR1 SQVTM and CDR2 ANQGSEA. Trimming shortened V by 2 bases and J by 6 bases, and 8 bases separated the two germline ends. CDR3 region: CSVEMGRNEQFF. CDR3 DNA: TGCAGCGTTGAAATGGGGCGCAATGAGCAGTTCTTC.

CDR3 in DNA: TGTGCCAGCAGTTTTGCCCGACTAGAGCGGTACACAGATACGCAGTATTTT. Translated: CASSFARLERYTDTQYF. J is TRBJ2-3 and V is TRBV28; maybe TRBD2 (6 bases). The V gene's germline CDR1 is MDHEN and CDR2 SYDVKM. Between the trimmed V and J ends, which lost 3 bases and 2 bases, there was a span of 18 bases. The CDR3 is 17 residues long.

The rearrangement links TRBV6-1 to TRBJ2-5; 13 nucleotides agree with TRBD2. Germline V gives CDR1 MNHNS, CDR2 SASEGT. This CDR3 region has 15 residues. The trim removed 5 bases at V and 6 bases at J, leaving 6 bases unmatched. The CDR3 DNA sequence: TGTGCCAGCAGTTCCTGGACTAGCGGGGGTAAGACCCAGTACTTC. Residues: CASSSWTSGGKTQYF.

The chain employs TRBV28 and TRBJ1-1; 8 nucleotides line up with TRBD1. The CDR3 sequence is 17 residues long. The germline gives CDR1 MDHEN, CDR2 SYDVKM. V lost 3 bases and J lost 7; bases outside the gene matches: 16. This chain's CDR3 is CASSLHYIDRGEVEAFF. In nucleotides, the CDR3 is TGTGCCAGCAGTTTGCACTACATCGACAGGGGTGAGGTTGAAGCTTTCTTT.

This chain links TRBV5-1 with TRBJ2-1, with D possibly matching TRBD1 (5 bases). V shed 5 bases and J shed 4 bases, with 13 bases lying between them. Germline CDR1 is SGHRS and CDR2 is YFSETQ. The CDR3 spans 14 residues. CDR3 in amino acids: CASSEEDSYNEQFF. The CDR3 DNA is TGCGCCAGCAGTGAGGAAGACAGTTACAATGAGCAGTTCTTC.